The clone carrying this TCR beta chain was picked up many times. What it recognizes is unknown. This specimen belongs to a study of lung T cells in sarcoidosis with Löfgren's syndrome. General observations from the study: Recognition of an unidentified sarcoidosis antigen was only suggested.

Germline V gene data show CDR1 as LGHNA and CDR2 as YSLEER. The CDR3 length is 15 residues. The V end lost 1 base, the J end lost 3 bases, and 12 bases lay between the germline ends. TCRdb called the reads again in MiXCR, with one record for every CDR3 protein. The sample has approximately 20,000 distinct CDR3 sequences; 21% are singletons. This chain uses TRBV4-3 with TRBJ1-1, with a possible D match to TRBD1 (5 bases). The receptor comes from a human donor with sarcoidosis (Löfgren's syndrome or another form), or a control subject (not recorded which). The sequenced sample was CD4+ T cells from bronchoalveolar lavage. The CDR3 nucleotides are TGCGCCAGCAGCCAAGGGGACGGAACGTACACTGAAGCTTTCTTT. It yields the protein CASSQGDGTYTEAFF.